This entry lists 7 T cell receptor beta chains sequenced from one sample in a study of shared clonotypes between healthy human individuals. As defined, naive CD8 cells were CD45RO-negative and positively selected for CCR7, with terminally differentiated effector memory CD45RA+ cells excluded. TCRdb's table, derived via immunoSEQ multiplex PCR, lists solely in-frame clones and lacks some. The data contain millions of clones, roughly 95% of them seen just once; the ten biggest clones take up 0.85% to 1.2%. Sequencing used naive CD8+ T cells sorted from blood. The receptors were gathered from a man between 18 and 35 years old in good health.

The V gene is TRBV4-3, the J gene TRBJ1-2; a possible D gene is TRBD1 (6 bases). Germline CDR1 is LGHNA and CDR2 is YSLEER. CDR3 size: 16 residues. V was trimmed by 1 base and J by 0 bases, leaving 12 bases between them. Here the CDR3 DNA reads TGCGCCAGCAGCCAAGGGACAGAACTAGCTAACTATGGCTACACCTTC. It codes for CASSQGTELANYGYTF.

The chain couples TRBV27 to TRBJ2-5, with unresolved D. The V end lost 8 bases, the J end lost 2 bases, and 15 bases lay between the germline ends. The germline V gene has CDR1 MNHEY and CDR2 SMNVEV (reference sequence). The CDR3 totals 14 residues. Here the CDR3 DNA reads TGTGCCAGCTCCTTTGGCAATGGGCAAGAGACCCAGTACTTC. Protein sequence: CASSFGNGQETQYF.

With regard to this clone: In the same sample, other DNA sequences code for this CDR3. For the CDR3, the DNA is TGTGCCAGCAGCTTGGGGACAGGGGATGGCTACACCTTC. Amino acid sequence: CASSLGTGDGYTF. V usage is TRBV5-4 and J usage is TRBJ1-2; 9 bases line up with TRBD1. Germline assignment: CDR1 SGHNT and CDR2 YYREEE (reference sequence). Losses at the gene ends were 0 bases for V and 6 bases for J; bases not matched to a gene: 0. The CDR3 sequence is 13 residues long.

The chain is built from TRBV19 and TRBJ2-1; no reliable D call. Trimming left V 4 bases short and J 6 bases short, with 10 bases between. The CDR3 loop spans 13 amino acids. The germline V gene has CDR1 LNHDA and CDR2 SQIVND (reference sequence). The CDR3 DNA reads TGTGCCAGTAGTAATGGGCTGGGCAATGAGCAGTTCTTC. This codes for CASSNGLGNEQFF.

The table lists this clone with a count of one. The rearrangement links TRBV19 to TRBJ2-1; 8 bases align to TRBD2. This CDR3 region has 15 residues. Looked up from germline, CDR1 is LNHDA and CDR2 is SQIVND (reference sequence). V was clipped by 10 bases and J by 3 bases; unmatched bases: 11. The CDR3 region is CATREGLTLYNEQFF. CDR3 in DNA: TGTGCCACCCGGGAGGGACTAACCCTCTACAATGAGCAGTTCTTC.

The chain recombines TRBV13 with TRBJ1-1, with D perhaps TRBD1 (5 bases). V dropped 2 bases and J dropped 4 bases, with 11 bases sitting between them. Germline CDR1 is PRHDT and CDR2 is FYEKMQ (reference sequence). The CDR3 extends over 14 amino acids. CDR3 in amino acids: CASSLSGSPTEAFF. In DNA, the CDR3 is TGTGCCAGCAGCTTATCAGGGTCCCCCACTGAAGCTTTCTTT.

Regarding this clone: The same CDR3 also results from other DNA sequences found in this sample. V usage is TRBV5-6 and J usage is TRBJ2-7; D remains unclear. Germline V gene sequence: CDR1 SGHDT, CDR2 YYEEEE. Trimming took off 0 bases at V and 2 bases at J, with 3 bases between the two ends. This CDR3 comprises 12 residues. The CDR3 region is CASSLAAYEQYF. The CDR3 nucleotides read TGTGCCAGCAGCTTGGCCGCCTACGAGCAGTACTTC.